This T cell receptor beta chain derives from a study of blood T cell repertoires in COVID-19. The J segment lost 6 bases and the V segment lost 5 bases, leaving 9 bases of the junction unmatched. The CDR3 extends over 14 amino acids. Germline loops: CDR1 LNHDA, CDR2 SQIVND (reference sequence). The table came from immunoSEQ multiplex PCR; TCRdb's copy has only in-frame clones and leaves some out. The sample has approximately 40,000 clones, less than 95% seen once; the top ten hold 4.8%. The V gene is TRBV19, the J gene TRBJ1-2; 7 nucleotides match TRBD1. This sequence was found in a human donor in a cohort sampled during active COVID-19. Material for sequencing was peripheral blood. DNA for the CDR3: TGTGCCAGTAGTCCCGAAGGAGGGGGCCATGGCTACACCTTC. It yields the protein CASSPEGGGHGYTF.